Presented here are 6 T cell receptor gamma chains from one specimen sequenced in a study of Vδ1+ human thymocytes (dated by TCRdb to 2017 to 2018). The sequencer listed for this sample is Illumina MiSeq. RNA extraction was carried out with the RNeasy mini kit, and reverse transcription was then done using Superscript III. To generate the CDR3 amplicons, a multiplex PCR was run using pooled V-gene forward primers together with a constant-region reverse primer that carried Illumina adaptor overhangs. With CATT, TCRdb called clones again from the public reads; duplicate DNA rows were later joined. For this sample the table gives about 36,000 gamma-chain clones, of which about 19% were detected only once. The ten largest clones represent around 1.9% of the sample. General conclusions and limits of the study: Thymic TRG and TRD repertoires appeared highly polyclonal with Gaussian CDR3 length distributions, unlike oligoclonal peripheral blood repertoires.

No antigen has been assigned to these receptors. Sequencing used Vdelta1+ gamma-delta thymocytes from the thymus. The cell subset or site tag for this specimen amounts to: FACS-sorted CD3+ TCRalphabeta- TCRVdelta1+ TCRVdelta2- thymocytes. The receptors derive from a girl under three years old who had congenital heart surgery.

Comments on this clone: A much more abundant neighbour one base away suggests this may be a read error. The gene calls are TRGV2 and TRGJ1 or TRGJ2. Germline CDR1 EGSNGY, CDR2 YDSYNSKV. The CDR3 length is 13 residues. The chain's CDR3 is CATRDENYYKKLF. The CDR3 region has the DNA TGTGCCACCCGGGACGAGAATTATTATAAGAAACTCTTT.

A word on this clone: Other nucleotide sequences from this sample produce the same CDR3. The rearrangement joins TRGV4 to TRGJ1 or TRGJ2. CDR3 length: 14 amino acids. Germline CDR1 is EGSTGY and CDR2 is YDSYTSSV. V was pared by 0 bases and J by 0 bases, with 2 bases of the junction left unmatched. CDR3 in amino acids: CATWDGVNYYKKLF. In DNA, the CDR3 is TGTGCCACCTGGGATGGGGTGAATTATTATAAGAAACTCTTT.

The gene calls are TRGV2 and TRGJ1 or TRGJ2. V was pared by 3 bases and J by 0 bases, with 8 bases of the junction left unmatched. The CDR3 covers 15 residues. Germline assignment: CDR1 EGSNGY and CDR2 YDSYNSKV. The CDR3 DNA is TGTGCCACCTGGGACAGGCTGTCGAATTATTATAAGAAACTCTTT. Translation gives CATWDRLSNYYKKLF.

By proportion, this clone is medium-sized. The sample carries other DNA sequences with the same CDR3. The chain uses TRGV8 and TRGJ1 or TRGJ2. J lost 3 bases, V lost 0 bases, and 2 bases had no gene match. The CDR3 totals 13 residues. Germline CDR1 is VENAVY and CDR2 is YDSYNSRV. The CDR3 loop is CATWDRPYYKKLF. The CDR3 region has the DNA TGTGCCACCTGGGATAGGCCTTATTATAAGAAACTCTTT.

This clone was counted between two and nine times. This chain uses TRGV9 with TRGJP2. Per the germline V gene, CDR1 is GITISATS and CDR2 is ISYDGTV (reference sequence). The CDR3 has 14 residues. V lost 0 bases to trimming and J lost 11 bases; unmatched junction nucleotides: 9. CDR3 bases: TGTGCCTTGTGGGAGGTGCGGGGGAGCTGGATCAAGACGTTT. As protein: CALWEVRGSWIKTF.

V is TRGV2 and J is TRGJ1 or TRGJ2. Germline assignment: CDR1 EGSNGY and CDR2 YDSYNSKV. The CDR3 is 15 residues long. Trimming cost V 4 bases and J 6 bases; bases outside gene matches: 15. CDR3 loop: CATWEGLAGGYKKLF. In DNA, the CDR3 is TGTGCCACCTGGGAGGGGCTTGCGGGTGGTTATAAGAAACTCTTT.